Each of the 30 T cell receptor beta chains below was sequenced from the same sample in a study of T cell clones after liver transplantation. Profiling relied on immunoSEQ multiplex PCR, and the TCRdb table lists in-frame clones only, not all of them. The table includes approximately 72,000 clones, over 85% detected once. The sequencing used CD4+ T cells from blood, collected before liver transplant. All receptors come from a human donor who received a liver transplant.

In regard to this clone: One end of the junction varies from germline; a read error may be responsible. The chain couples TRBV9 to TRBJ1-2, with a weak D call TRBD1 (6 bases). CDR3 length equals 15 residues. In germline, CDR1 is SGDLS, CDR2 YYNGEE. CDR3 DNA: TGTGCCACCAGCGTAGATCCAACGACAGGTTATGGCTACACCTTC. It translates to CATSVDPTTGYGYTF.

This clone was seen only once. The junction departs from germline at one end; a sequencing error may be responsible. This chain joins TRBV7-7 and TRBJ2-2, with a possible D match to TRBD1 (6 bases). Germline-derived CDR1 and CDR2 are SSHAT and FNYEAQ (reference sequence). The CDR3 has 15 residues. CDR3 amino acids: CASSFGAQGGGELFF. CDR3 nucleotides: TGTGCTAGCAGCTTCGGGGCACAGGGCGGCGGGGAGCTGTTTTTT.

The V call is TRBV19, the J call TRBJ1-1, with unresolved D. This CDR3 has 13 amino acids. Germline CDR1 is LNHDA and CDR2 is SQIVND (reference sequence). V was pared by 5 bases and J by 4 bases, with 11 bases between. The chain's CDR3 is CASSSVMSTEAFF. The CDR3 DNA follows: TGTGCCAGTAGTTCAGTAATGAGCACTGAAGCTTTCTTT. The full variable domain, completed using reference TRBV19 and TRBJ1-1, is DGGITQSPKYLFRKEGQNVTLSCEQNLNHDAMYWYRQDPGQGLRLIYYSQIVNDFQKGDIAEGYSVSREKKESFPLTVTSAQKNPTAFYLCASSSVMSTEAFFGQGTRLTVV.

The chain carries TRBV28 and TRBJ2-5; tentatively, D is TRBD2 (5 bases). V lost 8 bases to trimming and J lost 2 bases, with 12 bases between them. CDR1 is MDHEN and CDR2 is SYDVKM in the germline V gene. This CDR3 comprises 13 residues. The CDR3 DNA follows: TGTGCCAGCGGCGGAGGTGGACAAGAGACCCAGTACTTC. Residues: CASGGGGQETQYF.

By share, this clone ranks as medium-sized (0.01 to 0.1%). The chain recombines TRBV7-2 with TRBJ2-1; 11 bases line up with TRBD2. This CDR3 is 15 amino acids long. In germline, CDR1 is SGHTA, CDR2 FQGNSA. The junction had 2 bases not matched to a gene; V was cut back by 2 bases and J by 5 bases. CDR3 in DNA: TGTGCCAGCAGCTTACAGACTAGCGGGAACAATGAGCAGTTCTTC. Residues: CASSLQTSGNNEQFF.

The J gene is TRBJ2-1, the V gene TRBV7-2; a possible D gene is TRBD2 (5 bases). The CDR3 contains 15 residues. Germline V gene lookup returns CDR1 SGHTA and CDR2 FQGNSA. V was trimmed by 4 bases and J by 5 bases, leaving 15 bases between them. The CDR3 bases are TGTGCCAGCAGCTCACGGGCGGGCCCTAACAATGAGCAGTTCTTC. This sequence encodes CASSSRAGPNNEQFF.

This chain links TRBV29-1 with TRBJ1-5; 7 bases agree with TRBD1. Losses at the gene ends were 7 bases for V and 11 bases for J; bases not matched to a gene: 11. The germline gives CDR1 SQVTM, CDR2 ANQGSEA. This CDR3 has 12 amino acids. The CDR3 nucleotides read TGCAGCGCTGGACAGACCGGGACAGCCCAGCATTTT. The encoded protein is CSAGQTGTAQHF.

On this clone itself: A read error may produce the germline difference seen at one junction end. The rearrangement uses TRBV2 and TRBJ1-2; possibly TRBD1 for D (6 bases). The CDR3 loop spans 14 amino acids. Germline V gene sequence: CDR1 SNHLY, CDR2 FYNNEI. CDR3 DNA sequence: TGTGCCAGCATCGACCGGACAGTCAACTATGACTACACCTTC. Amino acids: CASIDRTVNYDYTF. The variable domain in full, completed from reference TRBV2 and TRBJ1-2, reads EPEVTQTPSHQVTQMGQEVILRCVPISNHLYFYWYRQILGQKVEFLVSFYNNEISEKSEIFDDQFSVERPDGSNFTLKIRSTKLEDSAMYFCASIDRTVNYDYTFGSGTRLTVV.

This clone was observed a single time. The chain joins TRBV15 to TRBJ2-1, with D tentatively TRBD1 (5 bases). The CDR3 has 14 residues. CDR1 and CDR2 (germline): LNHNV, YYDKDF (reference sequence). Trimming took off 5 bases at V and 4 bases at J, with 12 bases between the two ends. The CDR3 sequence is CATSPPDIYNEQFF. As DNA, the CDR3 is TGTGCCACCAGCCCCCCGGACATTTACAATGAGCAGTTCTTC.

The rearrangement joins TRBV19 to TRBJ2-7; possible D gene TRBD1, 5 bases. Deletions cut 3 bases from V and 3 bases from J, with 9 bases between. The CDR3 sequence is 13 residues long. The germline CDR1 and CDR2 sequences are LNHDA and SQIVND (reference sequence). CDR3 coding DNA: TGTGCCAGTAGTATGGTCAGGGACTACGAGCAGTACTTC. Its translation is CASSMVRDYEQYF.

The chain employs TRBV5-1 and TRBJ1-4; D gene uncertain. V dropped 0 bases and J dropped 5 bases, with 8 bases sitting between them. The CDR3 extends over 14 amino acids. Per germline, CDR1 SGHRS and CDR2 YFSETQ. The CDR3 loop reads CASSLDRANEKLFF. CDR3 nucleotide sequence: TGCGCCAGCAGCTTGGACAGAGCAAATGAAAAACTGTTTTTT.

In DNA, the CDR3 is TGTGCCAGCAGCTCAGAAGGACGGGGAAGAGTCTATGGCTACACCTTC. Protein product: CASSSEGRGRVYGYTF. The chain couples TRBV11-3 to TRBJ1-2, with no clear D. Trimming pared 4 bases from V and 4 bases from J, leaving 19 bases between. CDR1 is SGHNT and CDR2 is YENEEA in the germline V gene. The CDR3 consists of 16 residues.

This clone was seen more than once but under ten times. The CDR3 bases are TGTGCCAGCTCACCCCCAGGGAGCCCTGAAAAACTGTTTTTT. Amino acids: CASSPPGSPEKLFF. The chain uses TRBV18 and TRBJ1-4; tentatively, D is TRBD1 (5 bases). Germline assignment: CDR1 KGHSH and CDR2 LQKENI. This CDR3 has 14 residues. Trimming stripped 3 bases from V and 7 bases from J, with 12 bases between.

The V call is TRBV5-3, the J call TRBJ2-7, with 7 bases fitting TRBD1. TRBV5-3 is flagged as an ORF with uncertain function. This CDR3 comprises 16 residues. Trimming at V came to 4 bases and at J to 6 bases, leaving 16 bases not matched to a gene. The CDR3 DNA reads as TGTGCCAGAAGCAGCCACGAGGGGGCTTCGGAGTCCGAGCAGTACTTC. As protein: CARSSHEGASESEQYF.

The chain links TRBV28 to TRBJ1-2; D perhaps matches TRBD1 (5 bases). The V gene's germline CDR1 is MDHEN and CDR2 SYDVKM. Between the trimmed V and J ends, which lost 5 bases and 4 bases, there was a span of 17 bases. This CDR3 comprises 15 residues. Here the CDR3 DNA reads TGTGCCAGCAGTCAACCTATGGGACGCGTCTATGGCTACACCTTC. The encoded protein is CASSQPMGRVYGYTF.

The V call is TRBV11-3, the J call TRBJ2-2; TRBD2 matches 7 bases. With V trimmed by 4 bases and J by 0 bases, 8 bases remained unmatched. This CDR3 is 17 amino acids long. Germline V gene sequence: CDR1 SGHNT, CDR2 YENEEA. CDR3 nucleotide sequence: TGTGCCAGCAGCTGGGGGGGTTTAGCGCCGAACACCGGGGAGCTGTTTTTT. Translating gives CASSWGGLAPNTGELFF.

The chain employs TRBV4-2 and TRBJ1-1, with 7 nucleotides matching TRBD1. The CDR3 is made up of 15 amino acids. CDR1 and CDR2 (germline): LGHNA, YNFKEQ. The V gene end was trimmed by 1 base and the J gene end by 3 bases; junction bases not matched to a gene: 5. The CDR3 DNA reads TGTGCCAGCAGCCAAGGTGAGGGGGCGCACACTGAAGCTTTCTTT. Protein sequence: CASSQGEGAHTEAFF.

The V and J genes are TRBV7-2 and TRBJ2-3; no clear D. Trimming pared 6 bases from V and 3 bases from J, leaving 4 bases between. The germline V gene has CDR1 SGHTA and CDR2 FQGNSA. The CDR3 is 11 residues long. This CDR3 is CASSLTDTQYF. The CDR3 region has the DNA TGTGCCAGCAGTCTAACAGATACGCAGTATTTT.

The chain recombines TRBV5-1 with TRBJ1-6, with D perhaps TRBD1 (6 bases). The length of the CDR3 is 15 residues. The V and J ends lost 5 bases and 3 bases respectively, with 12 bases between them. CDR1 and CDR2 (germline): SGHRS, YFSETQ. The chain's CDR3 is CASRSRDNYNSPLHF. The CDR3 DNA reads TGCGCCAGCAGATCCAGGGACAACTATAATTCACCCCTCCACTTT. Variable domain in full (rest from reference TRBV5-1 and TRBJ1-6): KAGVTQTPRYLIKTRGQQVTLSCSPISGHRSVSWYQQTPGQGLQFLFEYFSETQRNKGNFPGRFSGRQFSNSRSEMNVSTLELGDSALYLCASRSRDNYNSPLHFGNGTRLTVT.

On this clone itself: Sequence at one end of the junction differs from germline and may be a read error. The chain combines TRBV27 with TRBJ2-4; the D gene is possibly TRBD1 (6 bases). The CDR3 extends over 13 amino acids. The germline V gene has CDR1 MNHEY and CDR2 SMNVEV (reference sequence). This chain's CDR3 is CASSLLSGQPVRF. The CDR3 nucleotides are TGTGCCAGCAGTTTACTTTCGGGACAACCGGTTCGGTTC.

The chain carries TRBV28 and TRBJ1-5; tentatively, D is TRBD1 (6 bases). Germline V gene lookup returns CDR1 MDHEN and CDR2 SYDVKM. The V end was cut by 2 bases, the J end by 4 bases, with 12 bases between. The length of the CDR3 is 15 residues. CDR3 bases: TGTGCCAGCAGTTTAGCGACAGGTCGGAATCAGCCCCAGCATTTT. Protein: CASSLATGRNQPQHF.

The rearrangement uses TRBV5-5 and TRBJ2-7; 7 bases are a match to TRBD1. The CDR3 runs 15 residues. Germline V CDR1 and CDR2: SGHKS, YYEKEE (reference sequence). J lost 5 bases, V lost 0 bases, and 8 bases had no gene match. The CDR3 protein is CASSLVDRPGDEQYF. The DNA of the CDR3 is TGTGCCAGCAGCTTGGTGGACAGGCCCGGCGACGAGCAGTACTTC. Together with reference TRBV5-5 and TRBJ2-7, the CDR3 gives the full variable domain: DAGVTQSPTHLIKTRGQQVTLRCSPISGHKSVSWYQQVLGQGPQFIFQYYEKEERGRGNFPDRFSARQFPNYSSELNVNALLLGDSALYLCASSLVDRPGDEQYFGPGTRLTVT.

This rearrangement joins TRBV9 to TRBJ1-2; D is unclear. The germline V gene encodes CDR1 SGDLS and CDR2 YYNGEE. Trimming stripped 0 bases from V and 3 bases from J, with 15 bases between. The CDR3 is 16 amino acids. DNA for the CDR3: TGTGCCAGCAGCGTAGGGGGTGGGTATGCTGACTATGGCTACACCTTC. Translated, it gives CASSVGGGYADYGYTF.

The rearrangement uses TRBV5-1 and TRBJ2-1, with a possible D match to TRBD1 (6 bases). V dropped 0 bases and J dropped 6 bases, with 10 bases sitting between them. The CDR3 totals 14 residues. CDR1 is SGHRS and CDR2 is YFSETQ in the germline V gene. DNA of the CDR3: TGCGCCAGCAGCTTGGAGGGGGATCGCAATGAGCAGTTCTTC. Translated, it gives CASSLEGDRNEQFF.

This clone has only one observation. The genes are TRBV7-6 and TRBJ2-3; weak D call: TRBD2 (6 bases). V lost 5 bases and J lost 6, with 24 bases in between. CDR1 and CDR2 from the germline V gene are SGHVS and FNYEAQ. This CDR3 spans 17 amino acids. The CDR3 reads CASSNMPPGRTGDTQYF. CDR3 coding DNA: TGTGCCAGCAGCAACATGCCGCCCGGGAGAACGGGGGATACGCAGTATTTT.

The rearrangement uses TRBV19 and TRBJ2-3, with 13 bases identical to TRBD2. CDR1 and CDR2 (germline): LNHDA, SQIVND (reference sequence). This CDR3 has 16 amino acids. V gave up 4 bases and J gave up 2 bases; unmatched junction bases: 3. The CDR3 loop reads CASSTGLAGHTDTQYF. CDR3 nucleotide sequence: TGTGCCAGTAGTACGGGACTAGCGGGGCACACAGATACGCAGTATTTT.

This sequence joins TRBV6-5 and TRBJ1-5, with D maybe TRBD1 (5 bases). The CDR3 runs to 15 residues. Germline CDR1 and CDR2: MNHEY and SVGAGI. Trimming pared 5 bases from V and 2 bases from J, leaving 13 bases between. The CDR3 here is CASSTGPAGNQPQHF. Here the CDR3 DNA reads TGTGCCAGCAGTACAGGACCTGCGGGCAATCAGCCCCAGCATTTT.

This chain links TRBV30 with TRBJ1-2; unclear D gene. Germline V CDR1 and CDR2: GTSNPN, SVGIG (reference sequence). This CDR3 spans 13 amino acids. V lost 4 bases and J 0 bases, leaving 9 bases between the germline ends. CDR3 amino acids: CAWTGGSNYGYTF. CDR3 bases: TGTGCCTGGACCGGTGGATCTAACTATGGCTACACCTTC. The whole variable domain, filled in from reference TRBV30 and TRBJ1-2, reads SQTIHQWPATLVQPVGSPLSLECTVEGTSNPNLYWYRQAAGRGLQLLFYSVGIGQISSEVPQNLSASRPQDRQFILSSKKLLLSDSGFYLCAWTGGSNYGYTFGSGTRLTVV.

The gene calls are TRBV5-1 and TRBJ2-7, with 8 bases aligning to TRBD1. The germline V gene has CDR1 SGHRS and CDR2 YFSETQ. The CDR3 is 16 amino acids. V lost 4 bases and J lost 5; bases outside the gene matches: 14. The CDR3 nucleotides are TGCGCCAGCAGCCTAACCCCCGGACAGGGTCACGACGAGCAGTACTTC. Translated: CASSLTPGQGHDEQYF.

V is TRBV9 and J is TRBJ2-5, with D maybe TRBD1 (5 bases). Per germline, CDR1 SGDLS and CDR2 YYNGEE. V gave up 4 bases and J gave up 5 bases, with 18 bases separating them. The CDR3 is made up of 15 amino acids. In DNA, the CDR3 is TGTGCCAGCAGCCCCATCGGCAGGGCTTTGGAGACCCAGTACTTC. It codes for CASSPIGRALETQYF. Supplemented by reference TRBV9 and TRBJ2-5, the full variable domain reads DSGVTQTPKHLITATGQRVTLRCSPRSGDLSVYWYQQSLDQGLQFLIQYYNGEERAKGNILERFSAQQFPDLHSELNLSSLELGDSALYFCASSPIGRALETQYFGPGTRLLVL.